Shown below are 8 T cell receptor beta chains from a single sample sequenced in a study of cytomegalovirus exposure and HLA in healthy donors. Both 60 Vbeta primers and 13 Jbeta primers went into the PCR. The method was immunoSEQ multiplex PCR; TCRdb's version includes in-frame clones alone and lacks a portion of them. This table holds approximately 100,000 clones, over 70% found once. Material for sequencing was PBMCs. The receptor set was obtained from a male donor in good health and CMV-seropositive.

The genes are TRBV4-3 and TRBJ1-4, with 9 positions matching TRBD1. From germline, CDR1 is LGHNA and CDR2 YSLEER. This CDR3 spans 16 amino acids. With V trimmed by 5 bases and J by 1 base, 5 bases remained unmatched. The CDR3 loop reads CASSSDRGRTNEKLFF. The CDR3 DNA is TGCGCCAGCAGCTCGGACAGGGGCCGAACTAATGAAAAACTGTTTTTT.

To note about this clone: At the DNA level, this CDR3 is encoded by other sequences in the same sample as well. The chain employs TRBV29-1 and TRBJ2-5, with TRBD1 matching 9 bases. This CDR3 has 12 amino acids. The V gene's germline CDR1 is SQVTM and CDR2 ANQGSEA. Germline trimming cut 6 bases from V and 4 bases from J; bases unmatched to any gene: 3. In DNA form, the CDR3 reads TGCAGCGTGACGGGACAGGGAGAGACCCAGTACTTC. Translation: CSVTGQGETQYF. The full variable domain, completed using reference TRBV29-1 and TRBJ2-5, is SAVISQKPSRDICQRGTSLTIQCQVDSQVTMMFWYRQQPGQSLTLIATANQGSEATYESGFVIDKFPISRPNLTFSTLTVSNMSPEDSSIYLCSVTGQGETQYFGPGTRLLVL.

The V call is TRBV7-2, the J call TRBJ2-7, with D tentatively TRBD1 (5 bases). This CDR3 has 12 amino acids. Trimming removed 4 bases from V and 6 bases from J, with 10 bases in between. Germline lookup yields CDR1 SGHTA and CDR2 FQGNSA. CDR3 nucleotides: TGTGCCAGCAGCTCCGCTAGGGGCGAGCAGTACTTC. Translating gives CASSSARGEQYF.

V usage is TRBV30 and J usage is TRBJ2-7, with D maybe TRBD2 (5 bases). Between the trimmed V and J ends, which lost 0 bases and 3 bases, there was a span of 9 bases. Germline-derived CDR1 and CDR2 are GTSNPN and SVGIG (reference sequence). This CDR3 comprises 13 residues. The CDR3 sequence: CAWSVAEVYEQYF. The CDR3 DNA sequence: TGTGCCTGGAGTGTTGCGGAGGTCTACGAGCAGTACTTC. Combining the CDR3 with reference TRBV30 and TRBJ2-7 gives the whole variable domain SQTIHQWPATLVQPVGSPLSLECTVEGTSNPNLYWYRQAAGRGLQLLFYSVGIGQISSEVPQNLSASRPQDRQFILSSKKLLLSDSGFYLCAWSVAEVYEQYFGPGTRLTVT.

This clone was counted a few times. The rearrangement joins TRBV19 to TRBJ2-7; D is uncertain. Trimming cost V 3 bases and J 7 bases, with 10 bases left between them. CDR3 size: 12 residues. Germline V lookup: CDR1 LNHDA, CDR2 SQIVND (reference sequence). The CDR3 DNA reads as TGTGCCAGTAGTATCGTCATCGGTGAGCAGTACTTC. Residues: CASSIVIGEQYF.

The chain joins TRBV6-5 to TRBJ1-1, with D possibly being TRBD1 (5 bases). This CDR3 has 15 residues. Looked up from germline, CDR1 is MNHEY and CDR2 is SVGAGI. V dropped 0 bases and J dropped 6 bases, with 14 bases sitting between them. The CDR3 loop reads CASSYSRQGMSEAFF. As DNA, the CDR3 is TGTGCCAGCAGTTACTCGAGGCAGGGAATGTCTGAAGCTTTCTTT.

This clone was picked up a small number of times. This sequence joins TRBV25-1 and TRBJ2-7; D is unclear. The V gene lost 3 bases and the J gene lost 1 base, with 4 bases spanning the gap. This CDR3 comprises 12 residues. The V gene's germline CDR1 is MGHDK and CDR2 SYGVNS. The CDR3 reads CASSDSSYEQYF. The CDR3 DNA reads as TGTGCCAGCAGTGACAGTTCCTACGAGCAGTACTTC.

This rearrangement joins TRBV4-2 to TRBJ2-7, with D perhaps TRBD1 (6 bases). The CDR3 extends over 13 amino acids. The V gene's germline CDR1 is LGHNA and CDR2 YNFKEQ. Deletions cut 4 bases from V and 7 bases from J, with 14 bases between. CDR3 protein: CASSRMDSVEQYF. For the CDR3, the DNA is TGTGCCAGCAGCCGGATGGACAGCGTGGAGCAGTACTTC.